This TCR beta chain was sequenced in a study of cytomegalovirus exposure and HLA in healthy donors. This PCR relied on a set of 60 Vbeta primers and 13 Jbeta primers. Repertoires were generated with immunoSEQ multiplex PCR, while TCRdb's copy carries only in-frame clones and drops some. Of around 170,000 clones in the sample, 82% are singletons; the top ten hold roughly 0.8%. In germline, CDR1 is SGDLS, CDR2 YYNGEE. V lost 0 bases to trimming and J lost 1 base; unmatched junction nucleotides: 6. The CDR3 runs to 16 residues. The gene calls are TRBV9 and TRBJ2-5; TRBD2 matches at 7 bases. The clonotype comes from a woman aged 18 to 35 in good health and CMV-seronegative. The sequenced sample was PBMCs. CDR3 coding DNA: TGTGCCAGCAGCGTAGTGAGTAGCGGGCCCCAAGAGACCCAGTACTTC. Translated: CASSVVSSGPQETQYF.